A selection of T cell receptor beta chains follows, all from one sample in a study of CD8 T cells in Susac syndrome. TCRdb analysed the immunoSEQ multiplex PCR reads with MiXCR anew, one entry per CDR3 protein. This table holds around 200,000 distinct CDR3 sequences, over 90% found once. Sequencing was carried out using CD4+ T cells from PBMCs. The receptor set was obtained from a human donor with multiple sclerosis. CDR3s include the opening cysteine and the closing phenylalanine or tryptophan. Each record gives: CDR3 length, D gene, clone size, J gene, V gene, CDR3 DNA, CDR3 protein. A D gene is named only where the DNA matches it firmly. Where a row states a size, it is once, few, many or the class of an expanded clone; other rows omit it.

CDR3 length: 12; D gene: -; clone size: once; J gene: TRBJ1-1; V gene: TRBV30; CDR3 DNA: TGTGCCTGGAGGGCAAGGGACACTGAAGCTTTCTTT; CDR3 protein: CAWRARDTEAFF
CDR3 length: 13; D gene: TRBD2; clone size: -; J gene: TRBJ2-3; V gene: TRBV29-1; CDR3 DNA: TGCAGCGTGGGGGGGAGGACCACAGATACGCAGTATTTT; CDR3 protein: CSVGGRTTDTQYF
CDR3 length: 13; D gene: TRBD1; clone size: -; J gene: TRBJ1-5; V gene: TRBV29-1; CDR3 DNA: TGCAGCGTTGAGGTGGGACAGCATCAGCCCCAGCATTTT; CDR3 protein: CSVEVGQHQPQHF
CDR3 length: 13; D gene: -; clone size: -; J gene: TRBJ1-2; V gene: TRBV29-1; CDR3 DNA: TGCAGCGTCCTAGCAAGGGCGCGGGATGGCTACACCTTC; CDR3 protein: CSVLARARDGYTF
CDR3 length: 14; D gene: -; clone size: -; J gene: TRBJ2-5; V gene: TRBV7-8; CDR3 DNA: TGTGCCAGCAGCTTAGGCTCCCTAATAGAAACCCAGTACTTC; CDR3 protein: CASSLGSLIETQYF
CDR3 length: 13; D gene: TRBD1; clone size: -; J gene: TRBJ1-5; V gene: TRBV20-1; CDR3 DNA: TGCAGTGCTAGTCAGGGGGCTAATCAGCCCCAGCATTTT; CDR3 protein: CSASQGANQPQHF
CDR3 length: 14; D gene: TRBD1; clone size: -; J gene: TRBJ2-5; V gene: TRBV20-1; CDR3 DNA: TGCAGTGCCTATGACAGGGGGCGCGTCTTGACCCAGTACTTC; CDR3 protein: CSAYDRGRVLTQYF
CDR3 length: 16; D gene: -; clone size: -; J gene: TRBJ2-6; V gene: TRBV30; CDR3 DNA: TGTGCCTGGAGCGCGACGTTTAACTCTGGGGCCAACGTCCTGACTTTC; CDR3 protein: CAWSATFNSGANVLTF
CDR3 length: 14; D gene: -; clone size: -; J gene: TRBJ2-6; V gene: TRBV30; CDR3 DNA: TGTGCCTGGGGACGGCCGTCTGGGGCCAACGTCCTGACTTTC; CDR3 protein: CAWGRPSGANVLTF
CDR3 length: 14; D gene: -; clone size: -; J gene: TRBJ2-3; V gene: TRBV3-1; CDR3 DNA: TGTGCCAGCAGCCCACGGACCCTCACAGATACGCAGTATTTT; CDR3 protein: CASSPRTLTDTQYF
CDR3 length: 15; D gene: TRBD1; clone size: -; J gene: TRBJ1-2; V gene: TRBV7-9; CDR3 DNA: TGTGCCAGCAGCTCCCAGGGACAGGACGTTGGAGGCTACACCTTC; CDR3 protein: CASSSQGQDVGGYTF
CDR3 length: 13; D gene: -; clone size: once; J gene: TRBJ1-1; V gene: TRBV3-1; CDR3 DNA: TGTGCCAGCAGCCAGACCCAGAGCACTGAAGCTTTCTTT; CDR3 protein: CASSQTQSTEAFF
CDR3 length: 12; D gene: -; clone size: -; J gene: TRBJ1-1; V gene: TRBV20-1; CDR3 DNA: TGCAGTGGGGGCAGGTCGAACACTGAAGCTTTCTTT; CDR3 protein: CSGGRSNTEAFF
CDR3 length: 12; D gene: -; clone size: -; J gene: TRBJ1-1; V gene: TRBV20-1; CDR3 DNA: TGCAGTGCTAGAGGAAATAGTTGGGAAGCTTTCTTT; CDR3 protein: CSARGNSWEAFF
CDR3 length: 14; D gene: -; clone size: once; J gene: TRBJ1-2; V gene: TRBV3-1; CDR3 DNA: TGTGCCAGCAGCCGACGGCGGGACTACTATGGCTACACCTTC; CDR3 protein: CASSRRRDYYGYTF
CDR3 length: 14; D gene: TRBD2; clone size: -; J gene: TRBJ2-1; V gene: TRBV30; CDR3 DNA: TGTGCCTGGAACGGGGGGGCCGTTTACAATGAGCAGTTCTTC; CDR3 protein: CAWNGGAVYNEQFF
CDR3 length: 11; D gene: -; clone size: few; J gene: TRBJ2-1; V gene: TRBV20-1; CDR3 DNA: TGCAGTGCGAGGAGCTACAATGAGCAGTTCTTC; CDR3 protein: CSARSYNEQFF
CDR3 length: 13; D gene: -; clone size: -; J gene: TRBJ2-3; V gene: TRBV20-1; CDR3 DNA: TGCAGTCGTCAAGGGGGAAGGACAGATACGCAGTATTTT; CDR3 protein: CSRQGGRTDTQYF
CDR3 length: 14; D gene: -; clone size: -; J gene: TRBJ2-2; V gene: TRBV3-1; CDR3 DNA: TGTGCCAGCAGCCCTTTTACGAGGACCGGGGAGCTGTTTTTT; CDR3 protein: CASSPFTRTGELFF
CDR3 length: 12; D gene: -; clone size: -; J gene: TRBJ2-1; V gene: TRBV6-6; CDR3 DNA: TGTGCCAGCAGTTCAAGACAGGATGAGCAGTTCTTC; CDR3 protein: CASSSRQDEQFF
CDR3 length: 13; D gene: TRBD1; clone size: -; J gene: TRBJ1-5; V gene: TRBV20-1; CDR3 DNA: TGCAGTGCGAGGACAGGGGAGCATCAGCCCCAGCATTTT; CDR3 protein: CSARTGEHQPQHF
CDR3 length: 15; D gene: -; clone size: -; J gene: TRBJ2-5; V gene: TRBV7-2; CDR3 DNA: TGTGCCAGCAGCTTAATGGGGGGCCGCCAAGAGACCCAGTACTTC; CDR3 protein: CASSLMGGRQETQYF
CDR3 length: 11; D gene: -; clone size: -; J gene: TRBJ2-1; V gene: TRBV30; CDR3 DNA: TGTGCCTGGAGCCCGGCGGGGGAGCAGTTCTTC; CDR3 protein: CAWSPAGEQFF
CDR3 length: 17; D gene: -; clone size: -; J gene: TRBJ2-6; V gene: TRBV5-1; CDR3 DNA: TGCGCCAGCAGCTTTGGCCTAGGGGACTCTGGGGCCAACGTCCTGACTTTC; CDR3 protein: CASSFGLGDSGANVLTF
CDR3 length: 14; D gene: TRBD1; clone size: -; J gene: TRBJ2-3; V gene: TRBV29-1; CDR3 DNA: TGCAGCGCCGGGACAGGGACCGCGGCAGATACGCAGTATTTT; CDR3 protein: CSAGTGTAADTQYF
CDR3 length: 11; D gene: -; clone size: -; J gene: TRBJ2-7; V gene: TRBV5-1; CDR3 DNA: TGCGCCAGCAGCCCCCCCTACGAGCAGTACTTC; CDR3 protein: CASSPPYEQYF
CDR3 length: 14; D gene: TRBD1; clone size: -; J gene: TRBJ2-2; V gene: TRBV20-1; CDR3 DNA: TGCAGTGCTAGCAGGACAGGGGGGACCGGGGAGCTGTTTTTT; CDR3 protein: CSASRTGGTGELFF